The 7 T cell receptor beta chains below come from one sample, sequenced in a study of breast tumors, draining lymph nodes, adjacent tissues. One entry per CDR3 protein, called by TCRdb with MiXCR from the multiplex PCR reads. The repertoire consists of under 300,000 distinct CDR3 sequences, with less than 40% occurring once and the leading ten covering about 3.9%. Breast cancer patients provided tissue from their axillary draining lymph nodes. Input material: axillary lymph node tissue. These receptors originate from a female donor with breast cancer. Some clones in this sample may be carry-over from other donors' samples.

This clonotype was observed at least ten times. The CDR3 loop is CASSALPGLALEETQYF. The CDR3 bases are TGTGCCAGCAGCGCCTTACCGGGACTAGCGCTGGAAGAGACCCAGTACTTC. V is TRBV9 and J is TRBJ2-5; 10 bases align to TRBD2. J gave up 3 bases and V 3 bases, and 11 bases lay outside the gene matches. This CDR3 is built from 17 residues. CDR1 is SGDLS, CDR2 YYNGEE, per germline.

This clonotype was seen just once. The chain uses TRBV29-1 and TRBJ1-6; D gene ambiguous. There are 13 residues in the CDR3. The V and J ends lost 7 bases and 7 bases respectively, with 14 bases between them. CDR1 is SQVTM, CDR2 ANQGSEA, per germline. This chain's CDR3 is CSAPTGLNSPLHF. CDR3 sequence (DNA): TGCAGCGCCCCCACGGGTTTAAATTCACCCCTCCACTTT.

V and J are TRBV20-1 and TRBJ1-3; weak D call: TRBD1 (5 bases). The germline V gene has CDR1 DFQATT and CDR2 SNEGSKA (reference sequence). Trimming stripped 6 bases from V and 3 bases from J, with 9 bases between. The CDR3 spans 12 residues. The DNA of the CDR3 is TGCAGTGCAAGGGACGGTGGAAACACCATATATTTT. This translates into CSARDGGNTIYF.

The J gene is TRBJ1-3, the V gene TRBV19; D not resolved. V lost 3 bases and J lost 4, with 13 bases in between. The CDR3 runs 15 residues. CDR1 and CDR2 (germline): LNHDA, SQIVND (reference sequence). In DNA, the CDR3 is TGTGCCAGTAGTATGGGAGGGCCTGCCGGAAACACCATATATTTT. The encoded protein is CASSMGGPAGNTIYF.

This clonotype came up many times. Here the CDR3 reads CASSLGNSGEKLFF. CDR3 in DNA: TGCGCCAGCAGCTTGGGCAATTCCGGTGAAAAACTGTTTTTT. The chain links TRBV5-1 to TRBJ1-4; no definite D call. Trimming left V 0 bases short and J 7 bases short, with 10 bases between. This CDR3 has 14 residues. Germline V gene data show CDR1 as SGHRS and CDR2 as YFSETQ.

This clonotype has more than one count but fewer than ten. The chain employs TRBV7-2 and TRBJ2-4; 7 bases agree with TRBD2. Germline trimming cut 4 bases from V and 4 bases from J; bases unmatched to any gene: 4. This CDR3 has 14 amino acids. The germline CDR1 and CDR2 sequences are SGHTA and FQGNSA. CDR3 nucleotides: TGTGCCAGCAGCTCCCCGGGGGGTAAAAACATTCAGTACTTC. Translating it yields CASSSPGGKNIQYF.

The chain uses TRBV6-4 and TRBJ2-5, with 7 nucleotides matching TRBD2. CDR3 length: 12 amino acids. CDR1 and CDR2 from the germline V gene are MRHNA and SNTAGT. Trimming cost V 0 bases and J 9 bases; bases outside gene matches: 1. CDR3 sequence (DNA): TGTGCCAGCAGTGACTCGGGGGGGGCCCAGTACTTC. Its protein is CASSDSGGAQYF.